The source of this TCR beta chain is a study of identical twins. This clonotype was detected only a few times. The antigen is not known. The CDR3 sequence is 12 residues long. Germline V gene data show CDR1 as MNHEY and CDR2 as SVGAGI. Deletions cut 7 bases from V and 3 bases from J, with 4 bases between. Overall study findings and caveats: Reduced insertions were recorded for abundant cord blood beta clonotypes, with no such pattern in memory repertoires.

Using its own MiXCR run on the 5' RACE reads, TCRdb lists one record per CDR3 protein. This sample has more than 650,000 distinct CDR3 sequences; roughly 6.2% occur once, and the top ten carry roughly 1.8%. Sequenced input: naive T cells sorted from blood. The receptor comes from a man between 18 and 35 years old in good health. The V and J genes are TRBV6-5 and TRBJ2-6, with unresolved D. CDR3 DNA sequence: TGTGCCAGCACCATTGGGGCCAACGTCCTGACTTTC. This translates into CASTIGANVLTF.